This TCR beta chain appears in the sequencing data of a study of blood T cell repertoires in COVID-19. Overall study context: Researchers got acute and convalescent COVID-19 samples from the United States, Italy and Spain. T cells, B-cell-depleted T cells, or PBMCs supplied cDNA or gDNA.

This clone has only a few counts. Cohort placement rested on clinical history that participants reported themselves. This CDR3 has 13 amino acids. The ends were cut back, 0 bases at V and 6 bases at J, with 9 bases in the middle. The germline V gene has CDR1 SEHNR and CDR2 FQNEAQ (reference sequence). TCRdb's copy holds only in-frame clones and misses some; the assay was immunoSEQ multiplex PCR. The sample lists approximately 300,000 clones, around 87% occurring once. The gene calls are TRBV7-9 and TRBJ2-7; the D is unclear. Sequencing used PBMCs or T cells enriched from blood (not recorded which). The clonotype originates from a woman between 25 and 40 years old who had recovered from COVID-19. For the CDR3, the DNA is TGTGCCAGCAGCTTAGCAGGAGTGCGCGAGCAGTACTTC. Translating it yields CASSLAGVREQYF.